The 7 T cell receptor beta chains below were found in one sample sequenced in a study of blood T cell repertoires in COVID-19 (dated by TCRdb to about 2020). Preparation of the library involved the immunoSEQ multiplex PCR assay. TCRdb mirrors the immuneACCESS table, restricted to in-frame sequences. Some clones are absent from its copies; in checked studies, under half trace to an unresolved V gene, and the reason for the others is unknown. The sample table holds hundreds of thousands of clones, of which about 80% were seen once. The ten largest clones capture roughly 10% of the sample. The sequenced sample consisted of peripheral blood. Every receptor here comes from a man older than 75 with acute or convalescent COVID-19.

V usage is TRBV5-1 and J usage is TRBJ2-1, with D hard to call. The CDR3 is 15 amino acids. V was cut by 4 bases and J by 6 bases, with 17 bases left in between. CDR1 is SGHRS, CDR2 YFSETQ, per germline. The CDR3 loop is CASSPGHRTGNEQFF. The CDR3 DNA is TGCGCCAGCAGCCCCGGCCACCGTACGGGCAATGAGCAGTTCTTC.

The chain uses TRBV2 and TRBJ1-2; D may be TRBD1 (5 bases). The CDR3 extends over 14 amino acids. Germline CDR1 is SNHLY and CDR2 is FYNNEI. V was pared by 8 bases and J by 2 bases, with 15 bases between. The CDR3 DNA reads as TGTGCCAGCGGGGCACAGGTAGGGAACTATGGCTACACCTTC. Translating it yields CASGAQVGNYGYTF.

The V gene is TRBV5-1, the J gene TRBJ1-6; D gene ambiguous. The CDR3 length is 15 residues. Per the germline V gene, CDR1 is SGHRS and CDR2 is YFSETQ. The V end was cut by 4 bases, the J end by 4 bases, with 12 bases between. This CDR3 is CASSALGEYNSPLHF. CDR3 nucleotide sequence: TGCGCCAGCAGCGCCCTAGGCGAATATAATTCACCCCTCCACTTT.

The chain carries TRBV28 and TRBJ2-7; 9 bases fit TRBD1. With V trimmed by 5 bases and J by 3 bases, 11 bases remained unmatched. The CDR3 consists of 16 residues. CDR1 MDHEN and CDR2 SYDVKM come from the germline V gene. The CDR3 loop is CASSHFKGTGSYEQYF. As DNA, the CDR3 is TGTGCCAGCAGTCATTTTAAGGGGACAGGGAGCTACGAGCAGTACTTC.

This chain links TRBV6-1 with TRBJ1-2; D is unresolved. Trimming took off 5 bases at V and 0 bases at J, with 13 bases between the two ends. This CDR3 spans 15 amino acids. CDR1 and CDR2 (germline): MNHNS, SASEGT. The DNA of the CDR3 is TGTGCCAGCAGTCTCCTAAGCGGGGCTAACTATGGCTACACCTTC. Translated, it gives CASSLLSGANYGYTF.

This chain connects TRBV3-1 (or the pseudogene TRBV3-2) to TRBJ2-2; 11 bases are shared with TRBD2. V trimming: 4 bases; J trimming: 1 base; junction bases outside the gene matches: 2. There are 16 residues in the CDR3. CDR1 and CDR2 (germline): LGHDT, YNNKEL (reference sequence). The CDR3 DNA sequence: TGTGCCAGCAGCCTAGGACTAGCGGGGAACACCGGGGAGCTGTTTTTT. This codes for CASSLGLAGNTGELFF.

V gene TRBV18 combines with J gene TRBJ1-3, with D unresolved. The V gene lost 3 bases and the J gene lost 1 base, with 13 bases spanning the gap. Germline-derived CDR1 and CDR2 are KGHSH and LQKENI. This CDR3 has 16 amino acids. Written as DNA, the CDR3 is TGTGCCAGCTCACCGTATTACAGTAGGTCTGGAAACACCATATATTTT. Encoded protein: CASSPYYSRSGNTIYF.